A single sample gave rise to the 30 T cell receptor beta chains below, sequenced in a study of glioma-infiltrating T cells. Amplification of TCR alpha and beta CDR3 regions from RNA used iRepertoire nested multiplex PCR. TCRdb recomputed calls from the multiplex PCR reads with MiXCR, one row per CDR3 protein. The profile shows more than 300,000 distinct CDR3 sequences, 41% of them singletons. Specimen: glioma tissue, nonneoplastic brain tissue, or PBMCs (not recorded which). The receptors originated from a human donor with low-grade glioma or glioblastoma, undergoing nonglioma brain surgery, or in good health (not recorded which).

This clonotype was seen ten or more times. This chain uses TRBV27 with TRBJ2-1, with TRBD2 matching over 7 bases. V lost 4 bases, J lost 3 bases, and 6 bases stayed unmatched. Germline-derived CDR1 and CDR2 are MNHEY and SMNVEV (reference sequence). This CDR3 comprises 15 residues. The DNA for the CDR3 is TGTGCCAGCAGTTCCAGCGGGACCCTCTACAATGAGCAGTTCTTC. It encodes CASSSSGTLYNEQFF.

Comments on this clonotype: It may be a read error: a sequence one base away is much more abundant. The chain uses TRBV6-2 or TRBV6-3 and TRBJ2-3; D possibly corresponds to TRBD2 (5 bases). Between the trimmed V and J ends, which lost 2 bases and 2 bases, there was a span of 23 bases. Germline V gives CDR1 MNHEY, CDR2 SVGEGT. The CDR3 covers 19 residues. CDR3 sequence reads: CASSYPRVVPLTNTDTQYF. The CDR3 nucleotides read TGTGCCAGCAGTTACCCGCGGGTCGTCCCCCTCACTAACACAGATACGCAGTATTTT.

The CDR3 DNA sequence: TGCAGTGCTAGAGATTTAGAGGGGGCGAGTGGCTACACCTTC. Translated: CSARDLEGASGYTF. The V call is TRBV20-1, the J call TRBJ1-2, with 7 bases fitting TRBD1. The CDR3 totals 14 residues. The junction had 8 bases not matched to a gene; V was cut back by 0 bases and J by 7 bases. Germline CDR1 and CDR2: DFQATT and SNEGSKA (reference sequence).

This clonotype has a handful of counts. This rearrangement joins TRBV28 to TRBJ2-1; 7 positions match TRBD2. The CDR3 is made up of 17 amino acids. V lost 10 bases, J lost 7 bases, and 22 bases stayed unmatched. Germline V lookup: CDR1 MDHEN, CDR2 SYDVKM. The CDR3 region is CATRRAGLWGGENEQFF. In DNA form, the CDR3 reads TGTGCCACCCGGAGAGCGGGACTGTGGGGTGGCGAGAATGAGCAGTTCTTC.

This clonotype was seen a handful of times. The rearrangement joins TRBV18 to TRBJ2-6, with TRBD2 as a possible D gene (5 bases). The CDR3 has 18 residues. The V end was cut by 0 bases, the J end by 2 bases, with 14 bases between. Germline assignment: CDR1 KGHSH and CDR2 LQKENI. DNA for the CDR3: TGTGCCAGCTCACCACCGGGCCGGGGTCGCGCTGGGGCCAACGTCCTGACTTTC. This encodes CASSPPGRGRAGANVLTF.

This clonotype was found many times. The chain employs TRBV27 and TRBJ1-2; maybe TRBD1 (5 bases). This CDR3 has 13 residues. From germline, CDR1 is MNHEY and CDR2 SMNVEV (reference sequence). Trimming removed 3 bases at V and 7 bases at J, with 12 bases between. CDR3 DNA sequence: TGTGCCAGCAGTTTGGGGCCGAGGGTTGGCTACACCTTC. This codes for CASSLGPRVGYTF.

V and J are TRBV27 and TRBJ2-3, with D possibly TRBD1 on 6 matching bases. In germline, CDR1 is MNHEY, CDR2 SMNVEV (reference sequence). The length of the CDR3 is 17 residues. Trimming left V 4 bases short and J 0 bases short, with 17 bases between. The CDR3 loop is CASSSPDRLESTDTQYF. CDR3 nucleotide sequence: TGTGCCAGCAGTTCCCCCGACAGGCTAGAAAGCACAGATACGCAGTATTTT.

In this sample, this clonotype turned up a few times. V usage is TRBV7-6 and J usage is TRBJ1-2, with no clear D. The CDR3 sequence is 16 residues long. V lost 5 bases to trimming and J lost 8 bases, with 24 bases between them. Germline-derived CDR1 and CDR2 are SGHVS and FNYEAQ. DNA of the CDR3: TGTGCCAGCAGCCCCTCTGCGGGCAGTTTTTTAGGCGGCTACACCTTC. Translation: CASSPSAGSFLGGYTF. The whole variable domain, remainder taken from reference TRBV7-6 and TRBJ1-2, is GAGVSQSPRYKVTKRGQDVALRCDPISGHVSLYWYRQALGQGPEFLTYFNYEAQQDKSGLPNDRFSAERPEGSISTLTIQRTEQRDSAMYRCASSPSAGSFLGGYTFGSGTRLTVV.

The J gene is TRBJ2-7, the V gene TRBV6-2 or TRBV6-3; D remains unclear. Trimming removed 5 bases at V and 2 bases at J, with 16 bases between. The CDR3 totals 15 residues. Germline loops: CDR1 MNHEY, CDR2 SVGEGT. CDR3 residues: CASSKSPTIPYEQYF. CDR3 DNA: TGTGCCAGCAGTAAATCCCCGACGATCCCCTACGAGCAGTACTTC.

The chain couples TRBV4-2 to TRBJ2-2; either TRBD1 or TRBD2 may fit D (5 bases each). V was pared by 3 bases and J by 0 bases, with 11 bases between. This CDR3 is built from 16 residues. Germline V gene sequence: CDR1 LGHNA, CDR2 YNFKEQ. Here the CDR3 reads CASSQGTGANTGELFF. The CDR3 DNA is TGTGCCAGCAGCCAGGGGACCGGCGCGAACACCGGGGAGCTGTTTTTT.

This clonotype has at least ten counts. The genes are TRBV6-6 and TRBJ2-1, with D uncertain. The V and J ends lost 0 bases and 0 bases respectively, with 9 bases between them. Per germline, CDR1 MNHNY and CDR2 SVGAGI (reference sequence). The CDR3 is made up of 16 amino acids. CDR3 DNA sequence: TGTGCCAGCAGTTACTCGCGCGGATCCTCCTACAATGAGCAGTTCTTC. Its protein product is CASSYSRGSSYNEQFF.

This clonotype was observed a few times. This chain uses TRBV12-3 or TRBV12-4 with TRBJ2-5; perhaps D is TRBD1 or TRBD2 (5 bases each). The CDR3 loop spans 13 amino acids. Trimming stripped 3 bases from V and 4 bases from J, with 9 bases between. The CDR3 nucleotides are TGTGCCAGCAGTTTCCTTGGGGGAGAGACCCAGTACTTC. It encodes CASSFLGGETQYF.

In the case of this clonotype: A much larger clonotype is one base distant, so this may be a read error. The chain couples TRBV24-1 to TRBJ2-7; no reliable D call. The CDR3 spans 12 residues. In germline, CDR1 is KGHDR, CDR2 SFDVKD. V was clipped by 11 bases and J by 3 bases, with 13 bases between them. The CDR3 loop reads CARSRSNYEQYF. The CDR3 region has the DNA TGTGCCAGAAGTCGATCCAACTACGAGCAGTACTTC.

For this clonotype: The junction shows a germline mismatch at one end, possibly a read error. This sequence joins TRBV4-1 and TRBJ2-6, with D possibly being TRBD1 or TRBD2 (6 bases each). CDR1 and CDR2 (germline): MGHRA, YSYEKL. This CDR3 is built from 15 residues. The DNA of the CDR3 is TGCGCCAGCAGCCAGGGGAGGTCAGGGGACAACGTCCTGACTTTC. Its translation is CASSQGRSGDNVLTF.

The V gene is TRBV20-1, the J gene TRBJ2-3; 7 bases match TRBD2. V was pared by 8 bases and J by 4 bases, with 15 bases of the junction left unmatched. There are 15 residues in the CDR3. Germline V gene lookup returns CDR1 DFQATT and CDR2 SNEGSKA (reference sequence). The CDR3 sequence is CSSVTSAFGPDTQYF. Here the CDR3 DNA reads TGCAGTTCTGTTACTAGCGCCTTCGGCCCAGATACGCAGTATTTT.

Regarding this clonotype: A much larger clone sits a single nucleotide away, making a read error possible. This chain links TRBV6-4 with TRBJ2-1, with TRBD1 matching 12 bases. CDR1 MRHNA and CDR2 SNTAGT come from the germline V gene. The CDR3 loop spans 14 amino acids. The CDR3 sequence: CASSPGTGGNERFF. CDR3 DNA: TGTGCCAGCAGTCCCGGGACAGGGGGCAATGAGCGGTTCTTC.

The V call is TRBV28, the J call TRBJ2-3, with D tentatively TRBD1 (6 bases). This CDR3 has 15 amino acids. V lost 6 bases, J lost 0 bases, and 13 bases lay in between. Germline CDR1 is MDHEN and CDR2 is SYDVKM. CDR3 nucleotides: TGTGCCAGCAGCACACCGGGACATAGCACAGATACGCAGTATTTT. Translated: CASSTPGHSTDTQYF.

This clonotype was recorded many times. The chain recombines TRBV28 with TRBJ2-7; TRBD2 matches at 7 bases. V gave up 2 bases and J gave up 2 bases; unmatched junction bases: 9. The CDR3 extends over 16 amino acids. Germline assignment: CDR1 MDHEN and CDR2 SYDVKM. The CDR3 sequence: CASSLPRGLVTYEQYF. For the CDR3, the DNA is TGTGCCAGCAGTTTACCCCGTGGACTAGTAACCTACGAGCAGTACTTC.

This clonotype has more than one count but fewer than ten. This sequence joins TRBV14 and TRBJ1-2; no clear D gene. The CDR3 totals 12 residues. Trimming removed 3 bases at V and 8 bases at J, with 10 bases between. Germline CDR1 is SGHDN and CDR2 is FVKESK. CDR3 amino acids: CASSHETGGYTF. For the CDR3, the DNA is TGTGCCAGCAGCCACGAGACTGGGGGCTACACCTTC.

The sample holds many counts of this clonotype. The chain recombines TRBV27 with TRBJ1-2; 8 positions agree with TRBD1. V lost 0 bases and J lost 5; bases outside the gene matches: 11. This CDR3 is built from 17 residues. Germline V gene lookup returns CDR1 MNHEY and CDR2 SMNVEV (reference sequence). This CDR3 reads CASSLSRDRRYPYGYTF. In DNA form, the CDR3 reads TGTGCCAGCAGTTTATCCCGGGACAGGCGCTACCCGTATGGCTACACCTTC.

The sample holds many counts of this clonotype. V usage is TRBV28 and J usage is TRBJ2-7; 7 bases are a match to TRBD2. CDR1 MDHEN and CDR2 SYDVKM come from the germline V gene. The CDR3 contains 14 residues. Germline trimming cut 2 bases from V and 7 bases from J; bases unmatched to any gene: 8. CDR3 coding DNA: TGTGCCAGCAGTTTAGGGGGGGAACTAAAGGAGCAGTACTTC. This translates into CASSLGGELKEQYF.

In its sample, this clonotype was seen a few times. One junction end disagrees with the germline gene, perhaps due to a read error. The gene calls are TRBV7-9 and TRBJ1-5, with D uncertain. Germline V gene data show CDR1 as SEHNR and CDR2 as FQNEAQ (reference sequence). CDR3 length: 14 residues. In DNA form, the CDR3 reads TGTGCCAGTAGCTACCCCGGGAGCAATCAGCCCCAGCATTTT. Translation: CASSYPGSNQPQHF.

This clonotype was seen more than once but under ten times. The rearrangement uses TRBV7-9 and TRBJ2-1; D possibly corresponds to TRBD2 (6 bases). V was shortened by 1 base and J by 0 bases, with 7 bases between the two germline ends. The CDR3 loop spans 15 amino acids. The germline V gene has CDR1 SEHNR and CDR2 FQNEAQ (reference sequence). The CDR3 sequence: CASSLGDFSYNEQFF. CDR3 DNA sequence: TGTGCCAGCAGCTTAGGGGACTTCTCCTACAATGAGCAGTTCTTC.

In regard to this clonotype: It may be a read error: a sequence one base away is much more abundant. The CDR3 coding sequence is TGTGCCAGCGGTCCACGGACTAGCGGCCCTTACAATGAGCAGTTCTTC. Its protein product is CASGPRTSGPYNEQFF. The V gene is TRBV12-3 or TRBV12-4, the J gene TRBJ2-1, with 10 bases fitting TRBD2. This CDR3 is 16 amino acids long. J lost 4 bases, V lost 8 bases, and 11 bases had no gene match.

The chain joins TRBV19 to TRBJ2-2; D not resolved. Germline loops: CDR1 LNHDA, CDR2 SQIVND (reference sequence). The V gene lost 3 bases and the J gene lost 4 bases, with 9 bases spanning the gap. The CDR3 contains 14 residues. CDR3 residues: CASSILGVTGELFF. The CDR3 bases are TGTGCCAGTAGTATCCTGGGTGTCACCGGGGAGCTGTTTTTT.

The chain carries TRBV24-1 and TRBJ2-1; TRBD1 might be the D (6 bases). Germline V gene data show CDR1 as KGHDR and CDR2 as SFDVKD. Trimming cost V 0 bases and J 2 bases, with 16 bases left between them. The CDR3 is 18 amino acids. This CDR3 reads CATSDLRGHLRAYNEQFF. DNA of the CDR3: TGTGCCACCAGTGATTTGCGGGGACATCTCCGGGCCTACAATGAGCAGTTCTTC.

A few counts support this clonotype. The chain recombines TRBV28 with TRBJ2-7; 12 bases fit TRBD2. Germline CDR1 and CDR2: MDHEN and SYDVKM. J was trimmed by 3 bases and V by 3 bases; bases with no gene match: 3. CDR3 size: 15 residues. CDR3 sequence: CASSFGTSGYYEQYF. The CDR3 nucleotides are TGTGCCAGCAGTTTCGGGACTAGCGGGTACTACGAGCAGTACTTC.

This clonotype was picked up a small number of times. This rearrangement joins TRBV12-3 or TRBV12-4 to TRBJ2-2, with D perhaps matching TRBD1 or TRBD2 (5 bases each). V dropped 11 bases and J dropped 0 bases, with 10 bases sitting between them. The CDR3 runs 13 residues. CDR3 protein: CALGVPNTGELFF. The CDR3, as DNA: TGTGCCTTGGGGGTACCGAACACCGGGGAGCTGTTTTTT.

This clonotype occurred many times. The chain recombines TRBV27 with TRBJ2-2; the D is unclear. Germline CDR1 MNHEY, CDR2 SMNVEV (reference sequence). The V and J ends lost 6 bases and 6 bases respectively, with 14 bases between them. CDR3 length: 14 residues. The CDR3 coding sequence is TGTGCCAGCAGCCCTTCCCCAAACCCCGGGGAGCTGTTTTTT. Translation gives CASSPSPNPGELFF.

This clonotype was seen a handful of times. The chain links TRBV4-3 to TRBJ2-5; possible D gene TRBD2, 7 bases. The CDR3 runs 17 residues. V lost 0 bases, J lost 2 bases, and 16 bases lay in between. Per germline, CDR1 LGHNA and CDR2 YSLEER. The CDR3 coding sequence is TGCGCCAGCAGCCAAGACGTGGGGGGGCTTCGGCAAGAGACCCAGTACTTC. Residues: CASSQDVGGLRQETQYF.